Below, 3 T cell receptor beta chains from the same sample are listed, as sequenced in a study of beta chain features in type 1 diabetes. The entirety of the isolated RNA underwent reverse transcription, so expressed TCRB transcripts were sequenced. The table came from immunoSEQ multiplex PCR; TCRdb's copy has only in-frame clones and leaves some out. This table has 250,000 to 350,000 clones, about 11% appearing once. The sequenced sample consisted of naive CD4+ T cells from blood. The receptors stem from a woman in her 30s in good health.

The sample holds a few counts of this clone. The chain joins TRBV19 to TRBJ1-2; no firm D call. Germline V gene sequence: CDR1 LNHDA, CDR2 SQIVND (reference sequence). The CDR3 runs to 14 residues. V lost 4 bases and J lost 4, with 13 bases in between. In DNA, the CDR3 is TGTGCCAGTAGTAGACACGTAGAAGTCTATGGCTACACCTTC. Translated: CASSRHVEVYGYTF. Based on the CDR3 plus reference TRBV19 and TRBJ1-2, the full variable domain is DGGITQSPKYLFRKEGQNVTLSCEQNLNHDAMYWYRQDPGQGLRLIYYSQIVNDFQKGDIAEGYSVSREKKESFPLTVTSAQKNPTAFYLCASSRHVEVYGYTFGSGTRLTVV.

This clone was counted between two and nine times. The chain couples TRBV4-3 to TRBJ2-7; maybe TRBD2 (6 bases). V was clipped by 5 bases and J by 7 bases, with 18 bases between them. Germline-derived CDR1 and CDR2 are LGHNA and YSLEER. The CDR3 runs 14 residues. The CDR3 is CASSYRLVSSEQYF. The CDR3 DNA follows: TGCGCCAGCAGCTACCGACTAGTTTCGTCTGAGCAGTACTTC.

This clone was detected a few times. Other DNA sequences within the sample encode an identical CDR3. The rearrangement joins TRBV30 to TRBJ2-7; TRBD1 aligns across 9 bases. Germline V gives CDR1 GTSNPN, CDR2 SVGIG (reference sequence). This CDR3 contains 15 residues. With 0 bases clipped from V and 1 base from J, the junction kept 4 bases outside the gene matches. This chain's CDR3 is CAWSVLGTGSYEQYF. Here the CDR3 DNA reads TGTGCCTGGAGTGTACTAGGGACAGGGTCCTACGAGCAGTACTTC.